The TCR beta chain under discussion was sequenced for a study of CXCR4 blockade with PD-1 therapy in pancreatic cancer. In germline, CDR1 is SQVTM, CDR2 ANQGSEA. The CDR3 sequence is 17 residues long. Trimming cost V 6 bases and J 7 bases; bases outside gene matches: 15. Clones were read by immunoSEQ multiplex PCR, and TCRdb kept only the in-frame ones, dropping some. This table holds roughly 15,000 clones, over 60% found once. The rearrangement joins TRBV29-1 to TRBJ2-1; 13 nucleotides agree with TRBD2. The clonotype originates from a human donor with pancreatic ductal adenocarcinoma. Sequencing was done on a sample of tumor tissue. The CDR3, as DNA: TGCAGCGTGATGGGGGCCACGGGACTAGCGGGAATAAATGAGCAGTTCTTC. It encodes CSVMGATGLAGINEQFF.